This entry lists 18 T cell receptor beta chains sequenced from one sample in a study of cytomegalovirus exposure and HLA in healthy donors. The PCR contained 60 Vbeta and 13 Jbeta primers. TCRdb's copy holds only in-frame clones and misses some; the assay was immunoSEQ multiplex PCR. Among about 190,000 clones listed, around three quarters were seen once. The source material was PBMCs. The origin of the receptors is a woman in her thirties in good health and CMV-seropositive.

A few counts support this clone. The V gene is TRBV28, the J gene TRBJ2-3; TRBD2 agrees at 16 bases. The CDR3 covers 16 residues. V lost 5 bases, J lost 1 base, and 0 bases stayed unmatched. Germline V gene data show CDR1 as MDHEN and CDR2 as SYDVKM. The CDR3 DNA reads TGTGCCAGCAGTGGGACTAGCGGGGGGGGCACAGATACGCAGTATTTT. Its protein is CASSGTSGGGTDTQYF.

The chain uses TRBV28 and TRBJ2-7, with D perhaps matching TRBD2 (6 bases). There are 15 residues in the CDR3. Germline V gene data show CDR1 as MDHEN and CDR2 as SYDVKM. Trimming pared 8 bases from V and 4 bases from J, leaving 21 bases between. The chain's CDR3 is CASQSSGGYSYEQYF. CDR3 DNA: TGTGCCAGCCAATCCAGTGGGGGGTATAGTTACGAGCAGTACTTC.

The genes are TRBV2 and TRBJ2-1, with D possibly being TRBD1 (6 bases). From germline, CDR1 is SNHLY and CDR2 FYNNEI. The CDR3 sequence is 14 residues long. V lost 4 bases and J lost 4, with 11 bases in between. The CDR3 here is CASSVSRGYNEQFF. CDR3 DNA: TGTGCCAGCAGTGTCAGCAGGGGATACAATGAGCAGTTCTTC. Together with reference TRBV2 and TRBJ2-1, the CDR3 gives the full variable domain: EPEVTQTPSHQVTQMGQEVILRCVPISNHLYFYWYRQILGQKVEFLVSFYNNEISEKSEIFDDQFSVERPDGSNFTLKIRSTKLEDSAMYFCASSVSRGYNEQFFGPGTRLTVL.

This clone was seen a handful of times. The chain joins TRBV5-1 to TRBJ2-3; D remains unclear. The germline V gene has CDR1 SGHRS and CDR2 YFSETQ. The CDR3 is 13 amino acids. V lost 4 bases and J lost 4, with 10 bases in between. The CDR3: CASSPGASDTQYF. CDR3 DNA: TGCGCCAGCAGCCCCGGAGCTTCAGATACGCAGTATTTT.

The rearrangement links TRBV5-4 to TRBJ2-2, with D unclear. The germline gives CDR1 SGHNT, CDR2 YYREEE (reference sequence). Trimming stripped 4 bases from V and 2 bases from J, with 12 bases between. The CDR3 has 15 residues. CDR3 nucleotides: TGTGCCAGCAGCCTGAGTAAAACTAACACCGGGGAGCTGTTTTTT. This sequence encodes CASSLSKTNTGELFF. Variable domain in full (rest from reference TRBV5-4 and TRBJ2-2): ETGVTQSPTHLIKTRGQQVTLRCSSQSGHNTVSWYQQALGQGPQFIFQYYREEENGRGNFPPRFSGLQFPNYSSELNVNALELDDSALYLCASSLSKTNTGELFFGEGSRLTVL.

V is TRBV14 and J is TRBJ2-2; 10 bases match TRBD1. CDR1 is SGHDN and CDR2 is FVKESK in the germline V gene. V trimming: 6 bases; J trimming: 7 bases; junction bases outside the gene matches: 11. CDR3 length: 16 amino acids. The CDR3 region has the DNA TGTGCCAGCAGACTCGGGACAGGGGTTTATGGCGGGGAGCTGTTTTTT. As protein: CASRLGTGVYGGELFF.

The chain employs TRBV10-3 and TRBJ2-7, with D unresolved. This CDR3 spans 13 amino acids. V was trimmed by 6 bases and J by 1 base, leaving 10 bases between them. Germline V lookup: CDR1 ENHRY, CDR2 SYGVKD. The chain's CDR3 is CAISRQMSYEQYF. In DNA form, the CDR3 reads TGTGCCATCAGCCGACAAATGTCCTACGAGCAGTACTTC.

The CDR3 DNA is TGTGCCAGCAGCCCGGACAGGTATAGGAGAACCTATAATTCACCCCTCCACTTT. It is translated as CASSPDRYRRTYNSPLHF. J is TRBJ1-6 and V is TRBV7-8, with 7 bases matching TRBD1. Germline CDR1 SGHVS, CDR2 FQNEAQ. The CDR3 has 18 residues. V lost 5 bases and J lost 2; bases outside the gene matches: 12.

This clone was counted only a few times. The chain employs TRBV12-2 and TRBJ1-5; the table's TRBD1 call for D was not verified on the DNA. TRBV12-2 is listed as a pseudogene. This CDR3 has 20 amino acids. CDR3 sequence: CASRSSGTGCIKPCNQPQHF. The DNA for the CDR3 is TGTGCAAGCCGCTCTTCCGGGACAGGGTGTATAAAGCCATGCAATCAGCCCCAGCATTTT.

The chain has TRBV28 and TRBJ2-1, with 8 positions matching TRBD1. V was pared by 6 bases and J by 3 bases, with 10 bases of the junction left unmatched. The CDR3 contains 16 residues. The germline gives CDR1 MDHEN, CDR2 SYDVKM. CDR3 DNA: TGTGCCAGCAGGGGACCTCAGGGGGCAATCTACAATGAGCAGTTCTTC. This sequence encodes CASRGPQGAIYNEQFF.

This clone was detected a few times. The CDR3 sequence: CASSFDRGPYEQYF. The CDR3 bases are TGTGCCAGCAGCTTCGACAGGGGGCCCTACGAGCAGTACTTC. V and J are TRBV5-4 and TRBJ2-7; 10 positions match TRBD1. The V and J ends lost 2 bases and 2 bases, in that order; junction bases with no gene match: 1. The CDR3 is 14 residues long. Germline CDR1 and CDR2: SGHNT and YYREEE (reference sequence).

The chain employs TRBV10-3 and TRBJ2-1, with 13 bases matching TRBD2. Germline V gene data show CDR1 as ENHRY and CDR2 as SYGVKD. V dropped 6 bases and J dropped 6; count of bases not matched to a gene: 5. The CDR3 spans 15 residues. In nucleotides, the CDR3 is TGTGCCATCAGGGATGGGACTAGCGGGGTCAATGAGCAGTTCTTC. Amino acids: CAIRDGTSGVNEQFF.

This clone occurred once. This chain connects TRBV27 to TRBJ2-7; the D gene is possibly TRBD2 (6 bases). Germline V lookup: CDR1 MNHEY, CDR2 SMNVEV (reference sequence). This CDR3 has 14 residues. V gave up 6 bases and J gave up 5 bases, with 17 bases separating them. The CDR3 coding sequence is TGTGCCAGCAGCCTCCTCGGGCGGGGTGACGAGCAGTACTTC. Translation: CASSLLGRGDEQYF.

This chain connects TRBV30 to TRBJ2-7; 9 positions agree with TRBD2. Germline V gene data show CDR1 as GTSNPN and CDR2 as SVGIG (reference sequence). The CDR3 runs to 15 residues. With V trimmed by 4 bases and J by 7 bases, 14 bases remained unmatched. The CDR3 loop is CAWNPRLSGRSEQYF. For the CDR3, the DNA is TGTGCCTGGAACCCCCGGCTTAGCGGGAGAAGTGAGCAGTACTTC.

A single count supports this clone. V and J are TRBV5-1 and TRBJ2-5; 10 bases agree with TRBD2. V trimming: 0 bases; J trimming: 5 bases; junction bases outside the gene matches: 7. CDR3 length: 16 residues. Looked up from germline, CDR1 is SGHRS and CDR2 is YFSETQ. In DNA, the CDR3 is TGCGCCAGCAGCTTGGCCCCAGCGGGGGGGCGGGAGACCCAGTACTTC. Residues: CASSLAPAGGRETQYF.

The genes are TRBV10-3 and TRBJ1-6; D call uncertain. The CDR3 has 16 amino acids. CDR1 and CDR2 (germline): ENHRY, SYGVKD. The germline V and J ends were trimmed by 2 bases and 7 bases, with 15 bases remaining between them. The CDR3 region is CAISERSGRENSPLHF. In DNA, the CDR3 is TGTGCCATCAGTGAGCGGTCCGGGAGGGAAAATTCACCCCTCCACTTT.

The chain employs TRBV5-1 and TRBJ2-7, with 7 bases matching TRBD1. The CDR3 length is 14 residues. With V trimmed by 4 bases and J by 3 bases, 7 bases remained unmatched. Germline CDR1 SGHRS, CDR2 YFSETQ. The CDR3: CASSPTGQHYEQYF. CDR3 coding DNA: TGCGCCAGCAGCCCGACGGGACAGCACTACGAGCAGTACTTC.

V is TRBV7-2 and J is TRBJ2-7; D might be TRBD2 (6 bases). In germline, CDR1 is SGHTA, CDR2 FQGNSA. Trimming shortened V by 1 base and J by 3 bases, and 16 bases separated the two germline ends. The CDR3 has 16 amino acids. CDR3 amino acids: CASSLEVVGLNYEQYF. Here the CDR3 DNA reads TGTGCCAGCAGCTTAGAGGTGGTGGGACTGAACTACGAGCAGTACTTC.